This T cell receptor beta chain was recorded in a study of cytomegalovirus exposure and HLA in healthy donors. General observations from the study: The productive fraction for most TCR beta V segments was about 90% or about 30% in an earlier analysis. Some V segments could not be told apart, so they were left out, TRBV6-2 and TRBV6-3 among them. An Asian-associated ancestry cluster reportedly showed fewer N-insertions than the roughly 670-donor mean in a later analysis.

Both 60 Vbeta primers and 13 Jbeta primers went into the PCR. Clones were read by immunoSEQ multiplex PCR, and TCRdb kept only the in-frame ones, dropping some. The sample carries approximately 81,000 clones, 77% recorded once. Note on this clone: Its target is unknown.

The germline CDR1 and CDR2 sequences are SQVTM and ANQGSEA. The ends were cut back, 4 bases at V and 2 bases at J, with 9 bases in the middle. The CDR3 extends over 12 amino acids. The clonotype was recovered from a man between 45 and 60 years old in good health and CMV-seropositive. The J gene is TRBJ2-7, the V gene TRBV29-1, with D maybe TRBD1 (5 bases). The sample comprised PBMCs. CDR3 loop: CSVGSGPYEQYF. The CDR3 nucleotides read TGCAGCGTTGGTTCAGGGCCCTACGAGCAGTACTTC.